These 23 T cell receptor beta chains share one sample of origin, sequenced in a study of radiotherapy plus CTLA-4 blockade in lung cancer. Measured with immunoSEQ multiplex PCR; TCRdb has only the in-frame clones, and not every one. The table lists roughly 62,000 clones, 70% to 85% of them singletons. Specimen: peripheral blood, collected from a patient treated with radiotherapy plus ipilimumab. The receptors derive from a human donor with non-small cell lung cancer who had a complete response to radiotherapy plus ipilimumab.

This clone was counted a few times. The chain joins TRBV7-9 to TRBJ1-6; D is ambiguous. The V gene lost 3 bases and the J gene lost 13 bases, with 7 bases spanning the gap. Germline assignment: CDR1 SEHNR and CDR2 FQNEAQ (reference sequence). The CDR3 is 11 amino acids. CDR3: CASSLTGPLHF. As DNA, the CDR3 is TGTGCCAGCAGCTTGACGGGTCCCCTCCACTTT.

The gene calls are TRBV7-6 and TRBJ2-3; D call uncertain. The CDR3 extends over 15 amino acids. Germline CDR1 reads SGHVS; CDR2 reads FNYEAQ. V lost 5 bases, J lost 3 bases, and 15 bases lay in between. The CDR3 region has the DNA TGTGCCAGCAGCCCCGGAGCAAAAGTGACAGATACGCAGTATTTT. As protein: CASSPGAKVTDTQYF.

The chain carries TRBV4-3 and TRBJ1-1; tentatively, D is TRBD1 (5 bases). Trimming stripped 4 bases from V and 6 bases from J, with 15 bases between. Germline V lookup: CDR1 LGHNA, CDR2 YSLEER. The CDR3 runs 14 residues. CDR3 nucleotide sequence: TGCGCCAGCAGCCTCGGTCGCGAGGGGTCTGAAGCTTTCTTT. It is translated as CASSLGREGSEAFF.

By share, this clone ranks as medium-sized (0.01 to 0.1%). This chain's CDR3 is CASSLEDGNTIYF. The CDR3 bases are TGCGCCAGCAGCTTGGAAGATGGAAACACCATATATTTT. The rearrangement links TRBV5-1 to TRBJ1-3, with no clear D. CDR1 is SGHRS and CDR2 is YFSETQ in the germline V gene. The CDR3 is made up of 13 amino acids. V lost 0 bases and J lost 3, with 4 bases in between.

The chain recombines TRBV7-2 with TRBJ2-2; 11 nucleotides agree with TRBD2. Germline CDR1 is SGHTA and CDR2 is FQGNSA. V shed 5 bases and J 4 bases; nucleotides not matched to a gene: 15. The CDR3 extends over 19 amino acids. For the CDR3, the DNA is TGTGCCAGCAGCCTAAAGACTAGCGGGACCGAAAGCCGCACCGGGGAGCTGTTTTTT. Translation gives CASSLKTSGTESRTGELFF.

This chain joins TRBV10-3 and TRBJ1-5, with D possibly matching TRBD1 (5 bases). The CDR3 loop spans 15 amino acids. Germline V lookup: CDR1 ENHRY, CDR2 SYGVKD. Trimming left V 4 bases short and J 2 bases short, with 12 bases between. CDR3 nucleotides: TGTGCCATCAGTGCTGGCAGGGACGGCAATCAGCCCCAGCATTTT. Protein product: CAISAGRDGNQPQHF.

The chain combines TRBV19 with TRBJ1-6, with 7 bases aligning to TRBD1. CDR3 size: 14 residues. The trim removed 3 bases at V and 8 bases at J, leaving 4 bases unmatched. Germline CDR1 is LNHDA and CDR2 is SQIVND (reference sequence). CDR3 DNA sequence: TGTGCCAGTAGTATCTGGGACAGCTATTCACCCCTCCACTTT. It translates to CASSIWDSYSPLHF. Drawing the rest from reference TRBV19 and TRBJ1-6, the complete variable domain is DGGITQSPKYLFRKEGQNVTLSCEQNLNHDAMYWYRQDPGQGLRLIYYSQIVNDFQKGDIAEGYSVSREKKESFPLTVTSAQKNPTAFYLCASSIWDSYSPLHFGNGTRLTVT.

This clone was recorded a few times. The chain couples TRBV5-1 to TRBJ1-4, with D perhaps TRBD1 (5 bases). Germline CDR1 reads SGHRS; CDR2 reads YFSETQ. The V gene lost 4 bases and the J gene lost 8 bases, with 18 bases spanning the gap. This CDR3 region has 15 residues. Here the CDR3 DNA reads TGCGCCAGCAGCCCGCTTGGACAACGGTTCGAAAAACTGTTTTTT. Amino acids: CASSPLGQRFEKLFF.

This clone has a handful of counts. The rearrangement joins TRBV19 to TRBJ2-1, with D perhaps TRBD1 or TRBD2 (5 bases each). The ends were cut back, 6 bases at V and 4 bases at J, with 16 bases in the middle. Germline V lookup: CDR1 LNHDA, CDR2 SQIVND (reference sequence). The CDR3 is 15 residues long. In DNA, the CDR3 is TGTGCCAGTAGAGAGGGGACCGGTGGGTACAATGAGCAGTTCTTC. Amino acid sequence: CASREGTGGYNEQFF.

The V call is TRBV6-5, the J call TRBJ1-2; D perhaps matches TRBD1 (6 bases). Trimming left V 4 bases short and J 4 bases short, with 10 bases between. Germline V CDR1 and CDR2: MNHEY, SVGAGI. The CDR3 extends over 13 amino acids. The CDR3 region has the DNA TGTGCCAGCAGTTCCGAGGACAGCTATGGCTACACCTTC. It is translated as CASSSEDSYGYTF.

The sample holds a few counts of this clone. The V and J genes are TRBV7-2 and TRBJ1-6; D remains ambiguous. The CDR3 has 14 amino acids. Germline CDR1 and CDR2: SGHTA and FQGNSA. V gave up 10 bases and J gave up 5 bases, with 15 bases separating them. The CDR3: CATQEGGNNSPLHF. CDR3 sequence (DNA): TGTGCCACCCAGGAGGGCGGAAATAATTCACCCCTCCACTTT.

The chain joins TRBV5-1 to TRBJ2-3; 7 nucleotides align to TRBD1. Germline CDR1 and CDR2: SGHRS and YFSETQ. The CDR3 loop spans 14 amino acids. The junction had 3 bases not matched to a gene; V was cut back by 4 bases and J by 1 base. CDR3 coding DNA: TGCGCCAGCAGCACTACAGGGGGCACAGATACGCAGTATTTT. This gives the protein CASSTTGGTDTQYF. The full variable domain, in which reference TRBV5-1 and TRBJ2-3 provide the parts outside the CDR3, is KAGVTQTPRYLIKTRGQQVTLSCSPISGHRSVSWYQQTPGQGLQFLFEYFSETQRNKGNFPGRFSGRQFSNSRSEMNVSTLELGDSALYLCASSTTGGTDTQYFGPGTRLTVL.

V and J are TRBV5-1 and TRBJ2-7, with a tentative D call TRBD1 (6 bases). The germline V gene has CDR1 SGHRS and CDR2 YFSETQ. This CDR3 spans 14 amino acids. V lost 2 bases and J 5 bases, leaving 14 bases between the germline ends. The CDR3 spells CASSFTGFSDEQYF. The CDR3 coding sequence is TGCGCCAGCAGCTTTACAGGGTTCTCGGACGAGCAGTACTTC. The full variable domain, completed using reference TRBV5-1 and TRBJ2-7, is KAGVTQTPRYLIKTRGQQVTLSCSPISGHRSVSWYQQTPGQGLQFLFEYFSETQRNKGNFPGRFSGRQFSNSRSEMNVSTLELGDSALYLCASSFTGFSDEQYFGPGTRLTVT.

This clone was detected once. This chain uses TRBV2 with TRBJ2-5; tentatively, D is TRBD2 (5 bases). This CDR3 has 14 residues. V dropped 6 bases and J dropped 2 bases, with 13 bases sitting between them. Looked up from germline, CDR1 is SNHLY and CDR2 is FYNNEI. CDR3 sequence (DNA): TGTGCCAGCAGCGAACCGGGATTACAAGAGACCCAGTACTTC. Amino acids: CASSEPGLQETQYF.

The chain recombines TRBV2 with TRBJ2-4; D might be TRBD1 (6 bases). The ends were cut back, 6 bases at V and 3 bases at J, with 12 bases in the middle. The CDR3 consists of 14 residues. CDR1 SNHLY and CDR2 FYNNEI come from the germline V gene. The DNA of the CDR3 is TGTGCCAGCAGCCTCAGGGGTGGCAAAAACATTCAGTACTTC. Translating gives CASSLRGGKNIQYF.

The genes are TRBV28 and TRBJ1-5; 7 bases align to TRBD1. CDR1 and CDR2 (germline): MDHEN, SYDVKM. V lost 5 bases, J lost 3 bases, and 7 bases stayed unmatched. The CDR3 is 15 residues long. The CDR3 region has the DNA TGTGCCAGCAGTCCCGTCGACAGGGACAATCAGCCCCAGCATTTT. Translated, it gives CASSPVDRDNQPQHF.

This clone appeared a single time. V is TRBV11-2 and J is TRBJ1-2; no clear D. V dropped 5 bases and J dropped 7 bases, with 20 bases sitting between them. The V gene's germline CDR1 is SGHAT and CDR2 FQNNGV. The CDR3 has 15 residues. The CDR3 reads CASSVRSDYEGGYTF. CDR3 nucleotide sequence: TGTGCCAGCAGCGTACGGTCGGACTATGAGGGTGGCTACACCTTC.

The genes are TRBV18 and TRBJ2-3, with 7 bases that match TRBD2. This CDR3 is built from 16 residues. Germline V gives CDR1 KGHSH, CDR2 LQKENI. V trimming: 3 bases; J trimming: 2 bases; junction bases outside the gene matches: 8. CDR3 nucleotides: TGTGCCAGCTCACCCCTGGCTAGCGGAGACACAGATACGCAGTATTTT. Amino acids: CASSPLASGDTDTQYF.

The chain employs TRBV5-4 and TRBJ1-2, with TRBD1 as a possible D gene (5 bases). V shed 4 bases and J shed 2 bases, with 15 bases lying between them. The CDR3 has 15 residues. Germline values: CDR1 SGHNT, CDR2 YYREEE (reference sequence). The CDR3 nucleotides read TGTGCCAGCAGCGCTGCTGGGGCGCAAAACTATGGCTACACCTTC. Its translation: CASSAAGAQNYGYTF.

V gene TRBV30 combines with J gene TRBJ2-3; no clear D gene. The CDR3 runs to 12 residues. Germline CDR1 is GTSNPN and CDR2 is SVGIG (reference sequence). Deletions cut 2 bases from V and 3 bases from J, with 6 bases between. CDR3 DNA: TGTGCCTGGAGTCTGTATACAGATACGCAGTATTTT. It yields the protein CAWSLYTDTQYF.

The chain carries TRBV5-6 and TRBJ2-1; 9 nucleotides line up with TRBD2. The CDR3 sequence is 16 residues long. Germline CDR1 and CDR2: SGHDT and YYEEEE. V lost 4 bases and J lost 3; bases outside the gene matches: 8. CDR3 nucleotides: TGTGCCAGCAGCCGTCAGGCTAGCGGGATCTACAATGAGCAGTTCTTC. This translates into CASSRQASGIYNEQFF.

The J gene is TRBJ1-6, the V gene TRBV2, with unresolved D. The CDR3 is 15 residues long. Germline-derived CDR1 and CDR2 are SNHLY and FYNNEI. Trimming cost V 5 bases and J 7 bases, with 15 bases left between them. The CDR3 is CASSQGRGTNSPLHF. CDR3 sequence (DNA): TGTGCCAGCAGTCAAGGACGGGGTACGAATTCACCCCTCCACTTT.

This clone came up once. The J gene is TRBJ1-2, the V gene TRBV30; D uncertain. The ends were cut back, 5 bases at V and 2 bases at J, with 12 bases in the middle. This CDR3 has 13 amino acids. Germline CDR1 reads GTSNPN; CDR2 reads SVGIG (reference sequence). CDR3 nucleotide sequence: TGTGCCTGGTCCCACAGTTCCAACTATGGCTACACCTTC. The encoded protein is CAWSHSSNYGYTF.